This T cell receptor beta chain comes out of a study of cytotoxic CD8 clonotypes in ibrutinib-treated CLL. Across the whole study: Productive templates per sample averaged almost 260,000; productive rearrangements, 85,000 to 95,000.

With sequencing, the targeted depth ranged from 1 in 200,000 to 1 in 1 million T cells. Some clones are missing from TCRdb's copy, which holds only in-frame ones; the method was immunoSEQ multiplex PCR. The table shows about 310,000 clones, with 70% to 80% occurring only once. The sequencing here drew on PBMCs, taken before ibrutinib treatment. The clonotype originates from a human donor with chronic lymphocytic leukemia.

The DNA of the CDR3 is TGTGCCAGCAGTTCCCTGGGCCTAGGTGGAAACACCATATATTTT. It specifies CASSSLGLGGNTIYF. The genes are TRBV2 and TRBJ1-3; the D is unclear. Germline CDR1 and CDR2: SNHLY and FYNNEI. Trimming stripped 5 bases from V and 3 bases from J, with 14 bases between. The CDR3 sequence is 15 residues long.